This entry concerns a single TCR beta chain. Its antigen is still unknown. One end of the junction fails to match germline, which may point to a read error. Each patient with chemo-refractory metastatic non-small-cell lung cancer was treated with focal radiation plus CTLA-4 blockade using ipilimumab. Assay: immunoSEQ multiplex PCR; the TCRdb copy retains only in-frame clones and omits some. The sample contains roughly 44,000 clones, around 76% of which appear only once. This specimen belongs to a study of radiotherapy plus CTLA-4 blockade in lung cancer. Per the germline V gene, CDR1 is SGHDN and CDR2 is FVKESK. The CDR3 covers 14 residues. Overall study findings and caveats: Once radiotherapy plus ipilimumab had been given, TCR clones derived from tumor expanded in blood.

Material: peripheral blood, obtained from a patient treated with radiotherapy plus ipilimumab. This TCR derives from a human donor with non-small cell lung cancer who had stable disease on radiotherapy plus ipilimumab. The chain is built from TRBV14 and TRBJ1-5; no clear D gene. The chain's CDR3 is CASSPLGPNQPRHF. CDR3 sequence (DNA): TGTGCCAGCAGCCCCCTCGGTCCGAATCAGCCCCGGCATTTT.